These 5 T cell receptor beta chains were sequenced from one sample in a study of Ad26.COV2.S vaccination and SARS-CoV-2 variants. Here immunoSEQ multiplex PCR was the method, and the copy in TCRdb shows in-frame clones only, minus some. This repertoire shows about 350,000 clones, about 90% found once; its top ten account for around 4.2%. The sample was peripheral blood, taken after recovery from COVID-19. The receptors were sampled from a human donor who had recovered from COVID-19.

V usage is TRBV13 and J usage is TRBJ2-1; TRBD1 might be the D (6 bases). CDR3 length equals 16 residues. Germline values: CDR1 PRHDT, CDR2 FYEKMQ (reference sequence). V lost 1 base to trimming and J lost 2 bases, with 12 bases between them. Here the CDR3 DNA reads TGTGCCAGCAGCTTAGTTGGGGGCCATACCTACAATGAGCAGTTCTTC. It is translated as CASSLVGGHTYNEQFF.

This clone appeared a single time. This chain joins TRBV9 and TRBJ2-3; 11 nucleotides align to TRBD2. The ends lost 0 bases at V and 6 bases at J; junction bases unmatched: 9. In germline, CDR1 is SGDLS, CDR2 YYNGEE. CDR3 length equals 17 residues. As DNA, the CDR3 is TGTGCCAGCAGCGTAGGGGTTAGCGGGGGGGCCAGTGATACGCAGTATTTT. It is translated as CASSVGVSGGASDTQYF. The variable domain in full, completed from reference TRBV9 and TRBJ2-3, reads DSGVTQTPKHLITATGQRVTLRCSPRSGDLSVYWYQQSLDQGLQFLIQYYNGEERAKGNILERFSAQQFPDLHSELNLSSLELGDSALYFCASSVGVSGGASDTQYFGPGTRLTVL.

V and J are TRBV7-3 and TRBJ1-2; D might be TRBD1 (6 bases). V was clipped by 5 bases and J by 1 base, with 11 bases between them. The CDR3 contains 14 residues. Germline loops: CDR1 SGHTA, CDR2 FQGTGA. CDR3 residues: CASSPQGDNYGYTF. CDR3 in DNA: TGTGCCAGCAGCCCACAGGGTGATAACTATGGCTACACCTTC.

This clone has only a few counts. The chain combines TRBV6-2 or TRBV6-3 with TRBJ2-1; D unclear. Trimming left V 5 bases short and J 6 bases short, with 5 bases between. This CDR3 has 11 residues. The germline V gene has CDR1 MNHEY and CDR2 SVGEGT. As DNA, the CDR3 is TGTGCCAGCAGTGAGGTCAATGAGCAGTTCTTC. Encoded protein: CASSEVNEQFF.

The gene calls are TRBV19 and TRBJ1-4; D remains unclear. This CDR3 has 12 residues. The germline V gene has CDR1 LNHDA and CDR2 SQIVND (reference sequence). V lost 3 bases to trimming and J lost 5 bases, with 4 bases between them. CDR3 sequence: CASSMANEKLFF. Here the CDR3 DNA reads TGTGCCAGTAGTATGGCGAATGAAAAACTGTTTTTT.